One sample yielded the 5 T cell receptor beta chains listed below, sequenced in a study of blood T cell repertoires in COVID-19. The repertoire was sequenced with immunoSEQ multiplex PCR; TCRdb's copy has only in-frame clones and lacks some. The sample shows about 210,000 clones, roughly nine tenths of them seen only once. Sequences were obtained from peripheral blood. These receptors all come from a man aged 35 to 55 with acute or convalescent COVID-19.

This clone was seen a handful of times. The chain has TRBV9 and TRBJ2-2; D is uncertain. Trimming cost V 6 bases and J 7 bases, with 13 bases left between them. CDR1 is SGDLS, CDR2 YYNGEE, per germline. The CDR3 contains 13 residues. The CDR3 region has the DNA TGTGCCAGCACCCATCCCTCAGGCGGGGAGCTGTTTTTT. Amino acids: CASTHPSGGELFF.

The chain couples TRBV5-1 to TRBJ2-5, with a possible D match to TRBD1 (6 bases). The CDR3 sequence is 15 residues long. The germline gives CDR1 SGHRS, CDR2 YFSETQ. Deletions cut 3 bases from V and 1 base from J, with 13 bases between. DNA of the CDR3: TGCGCCAGCAGCTCAGGGGCCCAGTTCCAAGAGACCCAGTACTTC. Its protein product is CASSSGAQFQETQYF.

DNA for the CDR3: TGCGCCAGCAGCCAAGGTCTGAGCGGCCTGGGGTTCTTC. Translation gives CASSQGLSGLGFF. V usage is TRBV4-1 and J usage is TRBJ2-1; a weak D match, TRBD2 (5 bases). V was trimmed by 1 base and J by 15 bases, leaving 16 bases between them. The length of the CDR3 is 13 residues. The germline CDR1 and CDR2 sequences are MGHRA and YSYEKL.

The rearrangement joins TRBV6-4 to TRBJ2-1; maybe TRBD1 (6 bases). CDR3 size: 16 residues. Germline CDR1 and CDR2: MRHNA and SNTAGT. V was pared by 2 bases and J by 8 bases, with 19 bases between. The CDR3 spells CASSDPMGAQLDEQFF. For the CDR3, the DNA is TGTGCCAGCAGTGACCCGATGGGGGCCCAGTTGGATGAGCAGTTCTTC.

The chain is built from TRBV6-1 and TRBJ2-2; D is possibly TRBD2 (6 bases). Germline CDR1 is MNHNS and CDR2 is SASEGT. Trimming removed 1 base from V and 3 bases from J, with 21 bases in between. The CDR3 is 19 residues long. CDR3 bases: TGTGCCAGCAGTGAAGACGCGATCTGGGACTTCATGGACACCGGGGAGCTGTTTTTT. Its translation is CASSEDAIWDFMDTGELFF.